This TCR beta chain is from a study of T cell changes during pregnancy in multiple sclerosis. Sequenced by immunoSEQ multiplex PCR; TCRdb stores in-frame clones only, minus some. The table lists tens of thousands of clones, under 90% of them singletons. Looked up from germline, CDR1 is LNHDA and CDR2 is SQIVND (reference sequence). The V end was cut by 3 bases, the J end by 9 bases, with 12 bases between. The CDR3 runs 13 residues. Here the sequenced sample was peripheral blood, taken in the second trimester of pregnancy. V is TRBV19 and J is TRBJ2-1; possible D gene TRBD2, 5 bases. The clonotype was recovered from a female donor in good health, enrolled as a control in a pregnancy study. CDR3 loop: CASSIGGSGEQFF. The DNA for the CDR3 is TGTGCCAGTAGTATCGGAGGCTCCGGTGAGCAGTTCTTC.